This T cell receptor (beta chain) was captured in a study of molecular identifiers for immune sequencing clone quantification. Findings and caveats of the study: A shared barcode on identical TCR molecules could lead to underestimated sizes for highly expanded clones. Spike-in Jurkat TCR RNA from a single cell reportedly registered among 900,000 to 1,000,000 naive cells.

This CDR3 has 18 amino acids. Germline-derived CDR1 and CDR2 are LGHNA and YSLEER. On this clonotype itself: Its antigen is undetermined. One junction end disagrees with the germline gene, perhaps due to a read error.

The authors built bulk TCR libraries by previously described methods with listed TCR primers. TCRdb fed the PCR reads into MiXCR, producing one record per CDR3 protein. The top ten hold approximately 0.8% of the sample, which has about half a million distinct CDR3 sequences, under 30% seen once. This chain uses TRBV4-3 with TRBJ2-5; the D gene is possibly TRBD2 (6 bases). This receptor was obtained from a human donor in good health. Some libraries in this study had Jurkat cell RNA spiked in. Sequences were obtained from naive CD8+ T cells from blood, with Jurkat cell RNA spiked in. Subset defined: FACS-sorted CD8+CD4-CCR7+CD45RA+ naive T cells. The DNA for the CDR3 is TGCGCCAGCAGCCAAGATCATGCCGGGGGTAGCGTCAGAGAGCCCCAGTACTTC. This codes for CASSQDHAGGSVREPQYF.